The clone carrying this T cell receptor beta chain turned up a few times. The data are from a study of T cells in Graves' hyperthyroidism and ophthalmopathy. Trimming removed 4 bases from V and 0 bases from J, with 10 bases in between. The length of the CDR3 is 16 residues. Germline lookup yields CDR1 MNHNS and CDR2 SASEGT. Amplified TCR beta CDR3 regions derived from RNA transcripts. When the TCR CDR3 underwent first-round RT-PCR, the HTBI primer set was used. TCRdb reanalysed the multiplex PCR reads using MiXCR and keeps one entry per CDR3 protein. The data show approximately 490,000 distinct CDR3 sequences, about 20% seen once. Uncontrolled infection, other autoimmune disease, pregnancy or lactation led to exclusion.

The sequenced sample was blood. This clonotype was obtained from a woman between 65 and 79 years old with Graves' ophthalmopathy. The genes are TRBV6-1 and TRBJ2-6; no firm D call. The CDR3 nucleotides are TGTGCCAGCAGTGGCGGCAGTCTCTCTGGGGCCAACGTCCTGACTTTC. This codes for CASSGGSLSGANVLTF.